The 3 T cell receptor beta chains listed next were all sequenced from one sample in a study of CD8+CD57+ T cells in acquired aplastic anemia. The sequenced patients had an expansion of CD8+CD57+ cells seen by flow cytometry. According to the study, genomic DNA was the template for TCR beta VDJ and CDR3 profiling. One entry per CDR3 protein results from TCRdb running MiXCR on the reads. Here the sample spans 150,000 to 200,000 distinct CDR3 sequences, 45% to 55% being singletons. Sequences were obtained from sorted CD4+, CD8+, or CD8+CD57+ T cells (not recorded which) from PBMCs. Source of these receptors: a human donor with aplastic anemia.

This clonotype has a handful of counts. V and J are TRBV2 and TRBJ1-5; D is unclear. The germline V and J ends were trimmed by 5 bases and 9 bases, with 8 bases remaining between them. The CDR3 loop spans 11 amino acids. The germline CDR1 and CDR2 sequences are SNHLY and FYNNEI. DNA for the CDR3: TGTGCCAGCAGTCGGGAAGGGCCCCAGCATTTT. This encodes CASSREGPQHF.

This clonotype has a count of ten or more. The gene calls are TRBV20-1 and TRBJ2-1, with a possible D match to TRBD2 (6 bases). Trimming removed 3 bases at V and 3 bases at J, with 6 bases between. Germline loops: CDR1 DFQATT, CDR2 SNEGSKA (reference sequence). The CDR3 covers 12 residues. CDR3 sequence reads: CSASGSYNEQFF. As DNA, the CDR3 is TGCAGTGCTAGCGGGAGCTACAATGAGCAGTTCTTC.

This clonotype was counted between two and nine times. The chain uses TRBV10-2 and TRBJ2-3; 11 bases map to TRBD2. The CDR3 is 14 amino acids. Trimming removed 8 bases from V and 2 bases from J; junction bases left unmatched: 3. Germline CDR1 and CDR2: WSHSY and SAAADI. The CDR3 DNA reads as TGCGCCAGCGGGGGACTAGCGGTCACAGATACGCAGTATTTT. Amino acids: CASGGLAVTDTQYF.